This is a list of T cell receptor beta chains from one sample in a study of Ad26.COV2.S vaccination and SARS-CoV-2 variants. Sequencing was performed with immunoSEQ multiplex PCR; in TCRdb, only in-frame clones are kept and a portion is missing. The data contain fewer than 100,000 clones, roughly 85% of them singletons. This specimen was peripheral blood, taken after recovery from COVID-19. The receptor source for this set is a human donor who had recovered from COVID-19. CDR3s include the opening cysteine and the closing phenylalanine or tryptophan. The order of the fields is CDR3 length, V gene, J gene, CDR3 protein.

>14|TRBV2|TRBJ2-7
CASSGRPGQGEQYF
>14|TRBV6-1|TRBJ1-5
CASSEVWGQEPQHF
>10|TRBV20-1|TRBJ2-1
CSARVGEQFF
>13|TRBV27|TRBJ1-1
CASSLLGQGSAFF
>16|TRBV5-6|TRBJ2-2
CASSLWREANTGELFF
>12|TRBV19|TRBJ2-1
CASRGQYNEQFF
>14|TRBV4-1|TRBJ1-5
CASSQGSGSQPQHF
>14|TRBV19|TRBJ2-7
CASSIVAGAYEQYF
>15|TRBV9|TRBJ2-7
CASSVDFGQAYEQYF
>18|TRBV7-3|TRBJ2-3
CASSLGPSSGSFADTQYF
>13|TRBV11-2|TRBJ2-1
CASSSSGRADQFF
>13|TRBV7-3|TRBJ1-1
CASSSYRATEAFF
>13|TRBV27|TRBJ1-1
CASSYSSYTEAFF
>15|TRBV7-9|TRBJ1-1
CASSSLDRGNTEAFF
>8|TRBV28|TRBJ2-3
CASSPGLF
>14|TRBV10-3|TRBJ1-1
CAISAGRGNTEAFF
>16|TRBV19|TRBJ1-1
CASSIGGSGRGTEAFF
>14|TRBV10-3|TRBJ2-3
CAISRVDYTDTQYF
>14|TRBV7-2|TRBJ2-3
CASSQDRGADTQYF
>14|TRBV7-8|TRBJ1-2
CASSLDPLGIGYTF
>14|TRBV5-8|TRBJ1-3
CASSSGQGRNTIYF
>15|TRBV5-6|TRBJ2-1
CASSSGLAPYNEQFF
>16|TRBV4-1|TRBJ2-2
CASSPRGQGKTGELFF
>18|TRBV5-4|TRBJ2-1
CASSSGTSGRPTYNEQFF
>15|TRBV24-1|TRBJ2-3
CATSDSGAGTDTQYF
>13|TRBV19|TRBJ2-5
CASSIAGVETQYF
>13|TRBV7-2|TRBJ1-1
CASSLRRGTEAFF
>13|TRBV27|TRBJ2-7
CASRLAGKYEQYF
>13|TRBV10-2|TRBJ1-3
CASSESAGNTIYF
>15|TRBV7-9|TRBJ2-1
CASSLGSLGGNEQFF
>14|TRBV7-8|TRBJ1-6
CASSSGGENSPLHF
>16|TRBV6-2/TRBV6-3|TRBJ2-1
CASSYYPGLSYNEQFF
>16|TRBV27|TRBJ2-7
CASSQLDRQTSYEQYF
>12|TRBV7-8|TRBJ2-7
CASSPRGGEQYF
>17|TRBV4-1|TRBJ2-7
CASSQDEEAGTAYEQYF
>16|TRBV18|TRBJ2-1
CASSPPSSGSRDEQFF
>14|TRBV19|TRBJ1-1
CASSISGSDTEAFF
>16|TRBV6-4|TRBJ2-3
CASSASGTGATDTQYF
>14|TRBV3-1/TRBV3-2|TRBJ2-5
CASSQAGLGGTQYF
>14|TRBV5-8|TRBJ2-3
CASSFPGITDTQYF
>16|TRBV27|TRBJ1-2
CASSLVPPRANYGYTF
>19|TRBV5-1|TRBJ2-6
CASSFWKGQNPSGANVLTF
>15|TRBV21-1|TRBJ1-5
CASSKEGRGNQPQHF
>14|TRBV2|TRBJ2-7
CASSEVVGGYEQYF
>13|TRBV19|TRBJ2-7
CASSIGLASEQYF
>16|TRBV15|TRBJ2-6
CATSRVRAAGANVLTF
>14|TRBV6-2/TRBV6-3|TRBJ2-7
CASSRPLSSYEQYF